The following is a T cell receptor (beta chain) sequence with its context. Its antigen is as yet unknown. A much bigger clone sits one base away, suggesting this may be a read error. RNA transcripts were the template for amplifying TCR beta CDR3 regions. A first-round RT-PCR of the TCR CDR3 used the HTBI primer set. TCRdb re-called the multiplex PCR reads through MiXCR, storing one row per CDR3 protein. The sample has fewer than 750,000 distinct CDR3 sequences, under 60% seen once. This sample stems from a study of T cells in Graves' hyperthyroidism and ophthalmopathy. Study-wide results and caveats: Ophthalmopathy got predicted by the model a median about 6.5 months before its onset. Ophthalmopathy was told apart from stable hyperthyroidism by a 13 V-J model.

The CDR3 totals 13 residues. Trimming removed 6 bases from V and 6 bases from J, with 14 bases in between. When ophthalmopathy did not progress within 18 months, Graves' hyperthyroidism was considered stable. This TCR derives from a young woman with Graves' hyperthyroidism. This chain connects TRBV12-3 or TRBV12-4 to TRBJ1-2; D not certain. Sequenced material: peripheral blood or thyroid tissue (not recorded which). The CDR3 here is CASSGKGYNGYTF. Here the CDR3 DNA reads TGTGCCAGCAGCGGGAAAGGCTACAATGGCTACACCTTC.